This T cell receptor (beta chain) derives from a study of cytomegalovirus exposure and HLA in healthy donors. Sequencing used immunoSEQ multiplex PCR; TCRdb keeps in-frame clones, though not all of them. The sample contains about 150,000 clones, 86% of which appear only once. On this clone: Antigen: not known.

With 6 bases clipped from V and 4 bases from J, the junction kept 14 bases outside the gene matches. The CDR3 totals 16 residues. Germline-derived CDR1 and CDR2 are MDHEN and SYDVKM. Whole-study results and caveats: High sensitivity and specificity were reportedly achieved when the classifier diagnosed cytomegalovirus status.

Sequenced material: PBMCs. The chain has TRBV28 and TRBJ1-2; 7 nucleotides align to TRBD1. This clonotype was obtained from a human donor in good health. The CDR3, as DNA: TGTGCCAGCAGCCTTAGCCAAAAACAGGGGACCTATGGCTACACCTTC. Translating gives CASSLSQKQGTYGYTF.